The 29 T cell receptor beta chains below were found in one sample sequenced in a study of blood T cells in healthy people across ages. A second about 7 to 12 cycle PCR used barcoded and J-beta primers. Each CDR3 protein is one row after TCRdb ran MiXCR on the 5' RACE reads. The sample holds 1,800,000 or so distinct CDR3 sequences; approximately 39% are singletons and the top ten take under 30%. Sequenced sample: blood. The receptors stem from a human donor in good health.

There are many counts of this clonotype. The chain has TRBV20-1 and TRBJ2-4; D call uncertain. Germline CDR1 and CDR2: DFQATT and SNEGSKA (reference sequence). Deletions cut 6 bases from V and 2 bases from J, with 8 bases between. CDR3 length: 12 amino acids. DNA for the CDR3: TGCAGTGCCGTTGGACCCAAAAACATTCAGTACTTC. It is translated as CSAVGPKNIQYF.

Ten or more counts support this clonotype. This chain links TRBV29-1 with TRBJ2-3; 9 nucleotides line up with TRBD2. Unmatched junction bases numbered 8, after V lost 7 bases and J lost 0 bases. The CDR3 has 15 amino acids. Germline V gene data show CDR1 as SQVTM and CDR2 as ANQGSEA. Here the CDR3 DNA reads TGCAGCGCGAACCTAGCGGGGAGTAGCACAGATACGCAGTATTTT. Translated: CSANLAGSSTDTQYF.

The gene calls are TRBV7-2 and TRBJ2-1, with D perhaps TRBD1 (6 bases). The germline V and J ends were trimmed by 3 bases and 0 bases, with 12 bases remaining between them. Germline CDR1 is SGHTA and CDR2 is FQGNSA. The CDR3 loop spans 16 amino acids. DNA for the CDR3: TGTGCCAGCAGCTTCCCGGGACAAAGCTCCTACAATGAGCAGTTCTTC. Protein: CASSFPGQSSYNEQFF.

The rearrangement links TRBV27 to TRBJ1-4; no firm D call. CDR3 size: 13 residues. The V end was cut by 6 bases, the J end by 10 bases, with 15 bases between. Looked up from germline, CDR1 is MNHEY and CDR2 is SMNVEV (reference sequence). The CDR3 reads CASSQVARTKLFF. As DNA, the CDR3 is TGTGCCAGCAGCCAAGTCGCACGGACAAAACTGTTTTTT.

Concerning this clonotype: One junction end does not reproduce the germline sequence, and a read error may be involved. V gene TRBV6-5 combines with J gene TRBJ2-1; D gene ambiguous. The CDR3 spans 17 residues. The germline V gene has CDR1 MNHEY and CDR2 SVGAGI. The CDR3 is CAGSYLSPRSSGDEQFF. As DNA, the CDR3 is TGTGCCGGCAGTTACTTATCCCCTAGGTCGTCCGGTGATGAGCAGTTCTTC.

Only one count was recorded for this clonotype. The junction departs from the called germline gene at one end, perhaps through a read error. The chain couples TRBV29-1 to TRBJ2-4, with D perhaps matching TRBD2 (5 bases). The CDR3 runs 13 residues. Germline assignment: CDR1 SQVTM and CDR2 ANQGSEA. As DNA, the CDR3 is TGCAGCGTCGAAGCGGAAGCCAAAAACATTCAGTACTTC. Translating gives CSVEAEAKNIQYF.

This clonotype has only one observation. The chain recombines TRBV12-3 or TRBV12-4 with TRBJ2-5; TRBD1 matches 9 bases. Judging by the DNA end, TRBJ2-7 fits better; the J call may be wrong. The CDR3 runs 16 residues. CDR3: CASSSGTGQGTYEQYF. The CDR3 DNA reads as TGTGCCAGCAGTTCGGGAACGGGACAGGGAACGTACGAGCAGTACTTC.

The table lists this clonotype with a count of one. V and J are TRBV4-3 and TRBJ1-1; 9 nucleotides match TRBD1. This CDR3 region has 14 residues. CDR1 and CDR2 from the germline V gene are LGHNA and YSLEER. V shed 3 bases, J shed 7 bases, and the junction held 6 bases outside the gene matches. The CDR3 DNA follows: TGCGCCAGCAGCCAGGTGACAGGGGGTATTGAAGCTTTCTTT. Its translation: CASSQVTGGIEAFF.

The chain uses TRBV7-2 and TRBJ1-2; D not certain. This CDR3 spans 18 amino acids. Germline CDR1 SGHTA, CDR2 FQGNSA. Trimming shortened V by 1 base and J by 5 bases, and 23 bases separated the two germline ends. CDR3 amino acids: CASSLGLAGYLWEYGYTF. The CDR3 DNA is TGTGCCAGCAGCTTAGGCCTGGCAGGCTACTTGTGGGAATATGGCTACACCTTC.

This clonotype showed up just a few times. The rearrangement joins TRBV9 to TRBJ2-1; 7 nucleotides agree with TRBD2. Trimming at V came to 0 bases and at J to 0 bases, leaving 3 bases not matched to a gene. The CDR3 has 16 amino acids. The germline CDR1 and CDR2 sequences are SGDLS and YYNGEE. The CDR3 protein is CASSVGGGSSYNEQFF. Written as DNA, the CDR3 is TGTGCCAGCAGCGTAGGGGGGGGGAGCTCCTACAATGAGCAGTTCTTC.

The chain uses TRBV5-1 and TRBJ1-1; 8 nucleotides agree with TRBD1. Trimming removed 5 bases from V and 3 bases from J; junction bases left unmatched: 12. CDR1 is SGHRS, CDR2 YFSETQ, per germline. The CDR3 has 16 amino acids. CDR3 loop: CASSGYQGALDTEAFF. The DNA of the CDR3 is TGCGCCAGCAGTGGCTACCAGGGGGCCCTAGACACTGAAGCTTTCTTT.

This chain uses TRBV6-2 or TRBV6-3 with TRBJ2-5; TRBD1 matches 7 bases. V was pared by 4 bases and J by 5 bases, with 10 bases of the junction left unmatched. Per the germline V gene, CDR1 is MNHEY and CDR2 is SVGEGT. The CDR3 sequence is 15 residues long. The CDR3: CASSLRQGPEETQYF. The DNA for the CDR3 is TGTGCCAGCAGTTTGAGACAGGGACCCGAGGAGACCCAGTACTTC.

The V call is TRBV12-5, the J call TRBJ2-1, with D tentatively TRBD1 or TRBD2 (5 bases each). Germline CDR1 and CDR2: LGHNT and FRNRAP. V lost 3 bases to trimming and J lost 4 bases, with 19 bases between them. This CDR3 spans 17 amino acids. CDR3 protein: CASGFELPGTDYNEQFF. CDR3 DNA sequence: TGTGCTAGTGGTTTTGAACTTCCCGGGACGGATTACAATGAGCAGTTCTTC.

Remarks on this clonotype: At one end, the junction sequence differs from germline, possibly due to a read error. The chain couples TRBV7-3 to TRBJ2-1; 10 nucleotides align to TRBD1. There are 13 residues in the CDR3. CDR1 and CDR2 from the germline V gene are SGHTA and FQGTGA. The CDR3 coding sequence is TGTGCCGGCAGCGTGGGACAGGGGTATGAGCAGTTCTTC. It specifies CAGSVGQGYEQFF.

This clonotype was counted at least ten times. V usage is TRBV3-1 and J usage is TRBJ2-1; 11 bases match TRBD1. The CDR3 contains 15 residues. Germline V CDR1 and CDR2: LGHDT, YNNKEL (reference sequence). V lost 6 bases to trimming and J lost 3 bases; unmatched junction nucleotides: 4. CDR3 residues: CASSRDRGYYNEQFF. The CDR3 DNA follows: TGTGCCAGCAGTCGGGACAGGGGGTACTACAATGAGCAGTTCTTC.

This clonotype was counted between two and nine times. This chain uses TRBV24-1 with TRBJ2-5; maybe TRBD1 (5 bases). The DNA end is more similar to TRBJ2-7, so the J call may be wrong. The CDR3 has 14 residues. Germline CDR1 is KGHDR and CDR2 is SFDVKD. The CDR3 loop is CATSDTTVPNEQYF. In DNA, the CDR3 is TGTGCCACCAGTGATACGACAGTACCTAACGAGCAGTACTTC.

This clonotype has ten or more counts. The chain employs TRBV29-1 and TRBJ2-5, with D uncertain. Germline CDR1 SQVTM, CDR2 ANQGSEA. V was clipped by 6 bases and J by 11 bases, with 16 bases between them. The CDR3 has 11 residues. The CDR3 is CSVTSSDEQYF. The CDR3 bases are TGCAGCGTAACATCCTCCGATGAGCAGTACTTC.

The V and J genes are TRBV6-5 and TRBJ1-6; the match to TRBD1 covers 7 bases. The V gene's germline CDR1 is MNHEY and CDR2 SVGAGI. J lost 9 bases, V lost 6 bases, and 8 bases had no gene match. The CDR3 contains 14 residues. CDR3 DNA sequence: TGTGCCAGCAGCCGACAGGGTTTGGGTTCACCCCTCCACTTT. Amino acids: CASSRQGLGSPLHF.

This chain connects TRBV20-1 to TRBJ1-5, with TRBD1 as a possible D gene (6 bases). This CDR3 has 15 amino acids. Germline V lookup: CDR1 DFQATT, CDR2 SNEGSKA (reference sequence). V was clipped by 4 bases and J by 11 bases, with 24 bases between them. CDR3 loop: CSATSGGAVDRSQHF. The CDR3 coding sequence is TGCAGTGCTACCAGCGGGGGGGCTGTCGATCGGTCCCAGCATTTT.

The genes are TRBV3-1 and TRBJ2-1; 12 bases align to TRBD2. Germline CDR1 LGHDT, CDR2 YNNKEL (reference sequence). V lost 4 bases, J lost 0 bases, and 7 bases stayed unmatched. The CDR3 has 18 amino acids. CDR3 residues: CASSPILAGGSSYNEQFF. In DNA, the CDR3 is TGTGCCAGCAGCCCAATACTAGCGGGGGGTAGCTCCTACAATGAGCAGTTCTTC.

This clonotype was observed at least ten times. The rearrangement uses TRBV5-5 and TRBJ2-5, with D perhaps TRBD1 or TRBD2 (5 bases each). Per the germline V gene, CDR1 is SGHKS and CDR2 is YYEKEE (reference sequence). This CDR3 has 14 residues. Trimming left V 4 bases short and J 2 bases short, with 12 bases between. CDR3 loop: CASSRRGVQETQYF. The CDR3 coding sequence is TGTGCCAGCAGCCGCCGAGGGGTTCAAGAGACCCAGTACTTC.

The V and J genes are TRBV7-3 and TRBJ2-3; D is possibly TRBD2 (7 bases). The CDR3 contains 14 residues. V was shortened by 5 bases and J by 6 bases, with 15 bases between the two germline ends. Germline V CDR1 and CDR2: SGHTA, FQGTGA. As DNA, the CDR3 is TGTGCCAGCAGCCAAGGGGGGGGTAGGGATACGCAGTATTTT. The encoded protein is CASSQGGGRDTQYF.

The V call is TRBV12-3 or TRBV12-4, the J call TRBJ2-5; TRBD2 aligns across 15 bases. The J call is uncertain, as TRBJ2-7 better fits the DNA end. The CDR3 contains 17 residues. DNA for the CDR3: TGTGCCAGCAGTGTAGGACTAGCGGGGGGGCTACTAAACGAGCAGTACTTC. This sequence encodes CASSVGLAGGLLNEQYF.

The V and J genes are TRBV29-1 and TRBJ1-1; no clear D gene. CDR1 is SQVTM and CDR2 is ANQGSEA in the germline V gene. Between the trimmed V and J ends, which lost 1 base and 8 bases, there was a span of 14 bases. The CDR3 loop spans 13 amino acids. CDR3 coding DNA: TGCAGCGTTGAAGGGGCCCGGGATCGGGAAGCTTTCTTT. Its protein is CSVEGARDREAFF.

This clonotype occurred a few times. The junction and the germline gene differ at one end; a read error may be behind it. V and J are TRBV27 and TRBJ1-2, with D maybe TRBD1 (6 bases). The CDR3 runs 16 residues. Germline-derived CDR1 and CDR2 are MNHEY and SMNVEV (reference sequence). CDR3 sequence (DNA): TGTGCCTGCAGTTTAAGTTGGGGGGCATCGAGCTATGGCTACACCTTC. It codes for CACSLSWGASSYGYTF.

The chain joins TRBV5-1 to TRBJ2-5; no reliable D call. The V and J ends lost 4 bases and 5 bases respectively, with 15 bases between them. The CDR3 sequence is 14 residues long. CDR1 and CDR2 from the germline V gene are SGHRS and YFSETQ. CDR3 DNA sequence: TGCGCCAGCAGCGCGGCAGTAAGCTGGGAGACCCAGTACTTC. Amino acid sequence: CASSAAVSWETQYF. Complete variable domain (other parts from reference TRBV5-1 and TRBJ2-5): KAGVTQTPRYLIKTRGQQVTLSCSPISGHRSVSWYQQTPGQGLQFLFEYFSETQRNKGNFPGRFSGRQFSNSRSEMNVSTLELGDSALYLCASSAAVSWETQYFGPGTRLLVL.

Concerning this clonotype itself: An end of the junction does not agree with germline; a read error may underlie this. The CDR3 protein is CASSAPLDRVKTEAFF. Here the CDR3 DNA reads TGTGCCAGCAGCGCCCCTTTGGACAGGGTGAAGACTGAAGCTTTCTTT. The rearrangement uses TRBV12-3 or TRBV12-4 and TRBJ1-1, with TRBD1 matching over 8 bases. This CDR3 is built from 16 residues.

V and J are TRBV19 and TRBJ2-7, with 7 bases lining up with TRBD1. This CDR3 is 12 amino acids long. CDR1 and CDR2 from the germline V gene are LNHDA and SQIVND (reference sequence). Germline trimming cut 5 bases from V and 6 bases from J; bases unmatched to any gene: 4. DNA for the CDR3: TGTGCCAGTAGTCACAGGGGAGCCGAGCAGTACTTC. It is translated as CASSHRGAEQYF.

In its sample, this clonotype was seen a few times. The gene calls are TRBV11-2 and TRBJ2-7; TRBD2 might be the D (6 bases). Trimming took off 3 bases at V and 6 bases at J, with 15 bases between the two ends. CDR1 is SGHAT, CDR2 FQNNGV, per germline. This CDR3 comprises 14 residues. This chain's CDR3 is CASSFGTHQFEQYF. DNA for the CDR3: TGTGCCAGCAGCTTCGGGACTCACCAATTCGAGCAGTACTTC.